This passage covers 27 T cell receptor beta chains from one sample sequenced in a study of blood T cells in healthy people across ages. Primers used in a second PCR of about 6 to 11 cycles were a sample-barcoded 5' primer and a J-beta primer mix. TCRdb processed the 5' RACE reads anew with MiXCR; each CDR3 protein has one entry. The sample has about 730,000 distinct CDR3 sequences, roughly two fifths seen once. The sequencing input was blood. The receptors here all came from an older woman in good health.

In its sample, this clonotype was seen many times. The V call is TRBV10-3, the J call TRBJ2-1; TRBD2 might be the D (5 bases). The germline V gene has CDR1 ENHRY and CDR2 SYGVKD. This CDR3 contains 14 residues. V was clipped by 3 bases and J by 7 bases, with 13 bases between them. CDR3 in DNA: TGTGCCATCAGTGACCCCTCGGGGAGTAATGAGCAGTTCTTC. Translating gives CAISDPSGSNEQFF.

This clonotype was counted a few times. V and J are TRBV7-2 and TRBJ2-3, with D uncertain. The CDR3 length is 13 residues. Per germline, CDR1 SGHTA and CDR2 FQGNSA. Trimming cost V 7 bases and J 5 bases, with 13 bases left between them. The CDR3 sequence: CASKRFQEDTQYF. The CDR3 DNA reads as TGTGCCAGCAAAAGGTTTCAGGAAGATACGCAGTATTTT.

Regarding this clonotype: The junction does not match germline at one end; this may be a read error. The chain couples TRBV27 to TRBJ2-1; D perhaps matches TRBD1 (5 bases). The DNA matches TRBJ2-7 better at its end, which makes the J call doubtful. CDR1 MNHEY and CDR2 SMNVEV come from the germline V gene (reference sequence). CDR3 length: 14 residues. The CDR3 nucleotides read TGTACCAGCAGTCGAAGACAGACCTACAATGAGCAGTACTTC. Protein product: CTSSRRQTYNEQYF.

Only a few counts were recorded for this clonotype. The gene calls are TRBV5-1 and TRBJ2-7, with TRBD1 matching over 9 bases. Germline CDR1 is SGHRS and CDR2 is YFSETQ. The ends lost 7 bases at V and 3 bases at J; junction bases unmatched: 5. The CDR3 extends over 13 amino acids. The CDR3 DNA sequence: TGCGCCAGCTGCCCGGGACAGGGCTACGAGCAGTACTTC. This gives the protein CASCPGQGYEQYF.

This clonotype was picked up a small number of times. The CDR3 sequence: CASSPTIAGVDNEQFF. The CDR3 DNA reads as TGCGCCAGCAGCCCAACAATAGCGGGGGTCGATAATGAGCAGTTCTTC. This chain connects TRBV5-1 to TRBJ2-1; 9 nucleotides agree with TRBD2. The V gene end was trimmed by 4 bases and the J gene end by 7 bases; junction bases not matched to a gene: 12. From germline, CDR1 is SGHRS and CDR2 YFSETQ. This CDR3 region has 16 residues.

This clonotype was seen at least ten times. The chain combines TRBV10-3 with TRBJ2-1; D may be TRBD2 (6 bases). Per germline, CDR1 ENHRY and CDR2 SYGVKD. V lost 10 bases to trimming and J lost 6 bases, with 16 bases between them. The CDR3 runs to 13 residues. In nucleotides, the CDR3 is TGTGCCACCTTGGGGGGTGGGGGCAATGAGCAGTTCTTC. This translates into CATLGGGGNEQFF.

The chain's CDR3 is CASSDGSGTGTQYF. DNA for the CDR3: TGTGCCAGCAGTGACGGTAGCGGGACTGGGACCCAGTACTTC. V usage is TRBV2 and J usage is TRBJ2-7, with TRBD2 matching over 8 bases. The DNA end is more similar to TRBJ2-5, so the J call may be wrong. This CDR3 spans 14 amino acids. CDR1 and CDR2 from the germline V gene are SNHLY and FYNNEI.

This clonotype was seen once. V and J are TRBV12-3 or TRBV12-4 and TRBJ1-5, with a weak D call TRBD1 (5 bases). The CDR3 has 12 residues. V lost 3 bases, J lost 7 bases, and 7 bases lay in between. The CDR3 protein is CASSFGAQPQHF. CDR3 nucleotide sequence: TGTGCCAGCAGTTTTGGGGCGCAGCCCCAGCATTTT.

The V and J genes are TRBV2 and TRBJ2-7, with D maybe TRBD2 (5 bases). The CDR3 is 11 residues long. The germline V and J ends were trimmed by 11 bases and 3 bases, with 11 bases remaining between them. Germline CDR1 SNHLY, CDR2 FYNNEI. CDR3 nucleotides: TGTGCCTGTACGAGGGACTACGAGCAGTACTTC. Translated, it gives CACTRDYEQYF. Complete variable domain (other parts from reference TRBV2 and TRBJ2-7): EPEVTQTPSHQVTQMGQEVILRCVPISNHLYFYWYRQILGQKVEFLVSFYNNEISEKSEIFDDQFSVERPDGSNFTLKIRSTKLEDSAMYFCACTRDYEQYFGPGTRLTVT.

The sample holds a few counts of this clonotype. The CDR3 region is CASSPPLAGVADTQYF. The CDR3 region has the DNA TGCGCCAGCAGCCCTCCTCTAGCGGGGGTGGCAGATACGCAGTATTTT. The rearrangement links TRBV5-1 to TRBJ2-3, with TRBD2 identical over 10 bases. The CDR3 runs to 16 residues. Germline CDR1 is SGHRS and CDR2 is YFSETQ. The J segment lost 4 bases and the V segment lost 4 bases, leaving 9 bases of the junction unmatched.

This clonotype was found many times. The chain employs TRBV4-2 and TRBJ2-3; D might be TRBD1 (6 bases). Per germline, CDR1 LGHNA and CDR2 YNFKEQ. Trimming pared 4 bases from V and 4 bases from J, leaving 18 bases between. The CDR3 has 16 amino acids. The CDR3 region is CASSPGTLRGADTQYF. The CDR3 DNA reads TGTGCCAGCAGCCCCGGGACACTCCGTGGGGCAGATACGCAGTATTTT.

The chain uses TRBV18 and TRBJ1-1; maybe TRBD1 (5 bases). There are 15 residues in the CDR3. Trimming stripped 1 base from V and 1 base from J, with 10 bases between. Per the germline V gene, CDR1 is KGHSH and CDR2 is LQKENI. CDR3 sequence reads: CASSPQGIPNTEAFF. The CDR3 DNA sequence: TGTGCCAGCTCACCACAGGGGATACCGAACACTGAAGCTTTCTTT.

The CDR3 here is CASSLIRDRGMAEEKLFF. The CDR3 DNA reads as TGTGCCAGCAGCCTCATCCGGGACAGGGGGATGGCCGAAGAAAAACTGTTTTTT. This chain connects TRBV5-6 to TRBJ1-4; 11 positions match TRBD1. Per germline, CDR1 SGHDT and CDR2 YYEEEE. The ends lost 4 bases at V and 8 bases at J; junction bases unmatched: 16. The CDR3 has 18 residues.

The chain is built from TRBV4-1 and TRBJ1-2; 10 positions agree with TRBD1. V shed 0 bases and J 5 bases; nucleotides not matched to a gene: 9. Germline V gene sequence: CDR1 MGHRA, CDR2 YSYEKL. This CDR3 has 17 residues. The CDR3 sequence: CASSQDQDRGLSYGYTF. In DNA form, the CDR3 reads TGCGCCAGCAGCCAAGACCAAGACAGGGGGCTATCTTATGGCTACACCTTC.

This clonotype was observed a single time. A much larger clone lies one base from this, so it may be a read error. The V gene is TRBV5-4, the J gene TRBJ2-1; a weak D match, TRBD1 (7 bases). The CDR3 totals 15 residues. Germline V gene sequence: CDR1 SGHNT, CDR2 YYREEE (reference sequence). V was cut by 6 bases and J by 6 bases, with 19 bases left in between. For the CDR3, the DNA is TGTGCCAGCATGATTAGCAGGGGGGCCTCCAATGAGCAGTTCTTC. This codes for CASMISRGASNEQFF.

There are a few counts of this clonotype. This chain uses TRBV7-2 with TRBJ2-7; no clear D. The J call is uncertain, as TRBJ2-5 better fits the DNA end. CDR3 length equals 14 residues. Germline assignment: CDR1 SGHTA and CDR2 FQGNSA. CDR3 amino acids: CASSPPRLEKTQYF. CDR3 in DNA: TGTGCCAGCAGCCCCCCCAGGTTGGAGAAGACCCAGTACTTC.

The chain couples TRBV10-3 to TRBJ2-1; perhaps D is TRBD1 or TRBD2 (6 bases each). Looked up from germline, CDR1 is ENHRY and CDR2 is SYGVKD. Trimming shortened V by 1 base and J by 3 bases, and 10 bases separated the two germline ends. This CDR3 contains 15 residues. DNA of the CDR3: TGTGCCATCAGTGAGTGGGGGGCGCTCTACAATGAGCAGTTCTTC. Its protein product is CAISEWGALYNEQFF.

V usage is TRBV12-3 or TRBV12-4 and J usage is TRBJ2-1; 8 nucleotides match TRBD2. The CDR3 totals 16 residues. V shed 6 bases and J 10 bases; nucleotides not matched to a gene: 17. CDR3: CASRRPGTSLLREQFF. The CDR3 DNA reads TGTGCCAGCAGAAGGCCCGGGACTAGTCTTTTGCGAGAGCAGTTCTTC.

The rearrangement joins TRBV7-3 to TRBJ1-6; no definite D call. This CDR3 spans 14 amino acids. Germline-derived CDR1 and CDR2 are SGHTA and FQGTGA. V was clipped by 2 bases and J by 13 bases, with 15 bases between them. As DNA, the CDR3 is TGTGCCAGCAGCTTAGGAGGGAGCTGGTCGCCCCTCCACTTT. Translating it yields CASSLGGSWSPLHF.

This sequence joins TRBV21-1 and TRBJ2-3; TRBD1 is the table's D call, not checked against the DNA. TRBV21-1 is reported as a pseudogene. This CDR3 is 16 amino acids long. The chain's CDR3 is CASTPMPSIRTDTQYF. The CDR3 region has the DNA TGTGCCAGCACCCCCATGCCCAGCATCCGCACAGATACGCAGTATTTT.

V gene TRBV6-5 combines with J gene TRBJ2-5, with 11 bases that match TRBD2. The CDR3 consists of 13 residues. Germline V gene data show CDR1 as MNHEY and CDR2 as SVGAGI. With 5 bases clipped from V and 13 bases from J, the junction kept 9 bases outside the gene matches. The CDR3: CASSDSGGDRGYF. The CDR3 nucleotides are TGTGCCAGCAGTGATAGCGGGGGGGACCGGGGGTACTTC.

This clonotype has a count of ten or more. This sequence joins TRBV12-3 or TRBV12-4 and TRBJ2-5; maybe TRBD1 (5 bases). The V end was cut by 6 bases, the J end by 3 bases, with 11 bases between. The CDR3 loop spans 13 amino acids. Here the CDR3 DNA reads TGTGCCAGCAGAGGCAGGGAAAAAGAGACCCAGTACTTC. Protein product: CASRGREKETQYF.

The chain links TRBV11-2 to TRBJ1-6; a possible D gene is TRBD1 (5 bases). Germline CDR1 reads SGHAT; CDR2 reads FQNNGV. This CDR3 has 15 amino acids. The V end was cut by 2 bases, the J end by 2 bases, with 7 bases between. The CDR3 coding sequence is TGTGCCAGCAGCTTACAGGGCCCCTATAATTCACCCCTCCACTTT. Its protein product is CASSLQGPYNSPLHF.

CDR3 sequence (DNA): TGTGCCAGCAGGTGGGGGGGACACCTCACAGATACGCAGTATTTT. Its translation: CASRWGGHLTDTQYF. This chain links TRBV11-1 with TRBJ2-3, with D possibly being TRBD2 (7 bases). There are 15 residues in the CDR3. Germline V lookup: CDR1 SGHAT, CDR2 FQDESV (reference sequence). The V end lost 6 bases, the J end lost 2 bases, and 15 bases lay between the germline ends.

The chain uses TRBV5-1 and TRBJ2-6; D is unresolved. In germline, CDR1 is SGHRS, CDR2 YFSETQ. Trimming removed 7 bases from V and 2 bases from J, with 7 bases in between. The length of the CDR3 is 13 residues. The CDR3 DNA reads as TGCGCCAGCGCCCCAGCTGGGGCCAACGTCCTGACTTTC. Residues: CASAPAGANVLTF.

V and J are TRBV30 and TRBJ2-7, with D possibly matching TRBD2 (6 bases). The end of the DNA aligns better with TRBJ2-5, so the J call may be wrong. From germline, CDR1 is GTSNPN and CDR2 SVGIG (reference sequence). This CDR3 is 16 amino acids long. As DNA, the CDR3 is TGTGCCTGGAGTGTTCTCCCTTGGGGGACTCGGGAGACCCAGTACTTC. It codes for CAWSVLPWGTRETQYF.

This rearrangement joins TRBV28 to TRBJ2-5; D remains ambiguous. V was clipped by 3 bases and J by 2 bases, with 10 bases between them. This CDR3 is 14 amino acids long. The germline V gene encodes CDR1 MDHEN and CDR2 SYDVKM. This CDR3 is CASSLIRLQETQYF. CDR3 DNA sequence: TGTGCCAGCAGTTTGATACGTCTTCAAGAGACCCAGTACTTC.